The rows below give T cell receptor beta chains drawn from one sample of a study of Ad26.COV2.S vaccination and SARS-CoV-2 variants. Sequencing used immunoSEQ multiplex PCR; TCRdb keeps in-frame clones, though not all of them. The table records hundreds of thousands of clones, roughly nine tenths of them present only once. Here the sequenced sample was peripheral blood, taken in a trial of Ad26.COV2.S vaccine versus placebo. The receptors here all came from a person aged 18-60 years who received the Ad26.COV2.S COVID-19 vaccine or a placebo. CDR3s include the opening cysteine and the closing phenylalanine or tryptophan. D genes are given only for firm matches. Only some rows state a clone size, as once, few, many or a class for expanded clones.

v_call,d_call,j_call,clone_size,cdr3_length,cdr3_aa,cdr3_nt
TRBV4-3,-,TRBJ2-6,-,16,CASSQDQGSGANVLTF,TGCGCCAGCAGCCAAGATCAGGGCTCTGGGGCCAACGTCCTGACTTTC
TRBV29-1,-,TRBJ2-7,-,13,CSVSGRGGYEQYF,TGCAGCGTCTCAGGACGTGGCGGCTACGAGCAGTACTTC
TRBV7-3,-,TRBJ1-1,-,13,CASSLGRDGEAFF,TGTGCCAGCAGCTTAGGCCGGGACGGTGAAGCTTTCTTT
TRBV19,-,TRBJ2-7,-,15,CASSIRLAETYEQYF,TGTGCCAGTAGTATAAGGCTAGCAGAAACCTACGAGCAGTACTTC
TRBV18,TRBD2,TRBJ2-5,-,16,CASSPPSGGLQETQYF,TGTGCCAGCTCACCGCCGTCGGGGGGACTCCAAGAGACCCAGTACTTC
TRBV6-5,TRBD1,TRBJ1-4,-,15,CASSWGTGDNEKLFF,TGTGCCAGCAGTTGGGGGACAGGGGATAATGAAAAACTGTTTTTT
TRBV6-5,-,TRBJ1-1,-,15,CASSIGADGATEAFF,TGTGCCAGCAGCATCGGGGCGGACGGCGCCACTGAAGCTTTCTTT
TRBV19,TRBD1,TRBJ2-5,-,16,CASSIGGDRGPKTQYF,TGTGCCAGTAGTATAGGCGGGGACAGGGGGCCCAAGACCCAGTACTTC
TRBV4-3,TRBD1,TRBJ1-2,-,16,CASSQDLGRGNYGYTF,TGCGCCAGCAGCCAAGATTTAGGCAGGGGGAACTATGGCTACACCTTC
TRBV10-3,TRBD1,TRBJ2-7,-,16,CAISEGVGGHGDEQYF,TGTGCCATCAGTGAAGGAGTAGGGGGCCATGGGGACGAGCAGTACTTC
TRBV7-2,-,TRBJ1-3,-,14,CASTPWAGGNTIYF,TGTGCCAGCACCCCCTGGGCAGGTGGAAACACCATATATTTT
TRBV2,-,TRBJ2-5,few,15,CASSEGIGGSETQYF,TGTGCCAGCAGTGAAGGGATCGGGGGCTCCGAGACCCAGTACTTC
TRBV5-6,TRBD1,TRBJ1-6,-,14,CASSLDRGNSPLHF,TGTGCCAGCAGCCTGGACAGGGGAAATTCACCCCTCCACTTT
TRBV5-1,TRBD1,TRBJ2-2,-,15,CASSPKGAHTGELFF,TGCGCCAGCAGCCCCAAGGGGGCCCACACCGGGGAGCTGTTTTTT
TRBV29-1,TRBD1,TRBJ2-5,-,17,CSVEDPSLTGLQETQYF,TGCAGCGTTGAAGATCCCTCCTTGACAGGGCTTCAAGAGACCCAGTACTTC
TRBV11-3,TRBD2,TRBJ2-7,-,14,CASSPSGSSYEQYF,TGTGCCAGCAGCCCAAGCGGGAGTTCCTACGAGCAGTACTTC
TRBV30,-,TRBJ1-5,-,13,CAWKGSRDQPQHF,TGTGCCTGGAAAGGAAGTCGGGATCAGCCCCAGCATTTT
TRBV3-1/TRBV3-2,-,TRBJ2-7,-,13,CASIDKGTHEQYF,TGTGCCAGCATTGACAAGGGGACTCACGAGCAGTACTTC
TRBV2,-,TRBJ1-1,-,14,CASGTGGSNTEAFF,TGTGCCAGCGGGACCGGGGGATCGAACACTGAAGCTTTCTTT
TRBV24-1,TRBD2,TRBJ2-1,once,17,CATRGTSGSASYNEQFF,TGTGCCACCAGAGGGACTAGCGGGAGTGCCTCCTACAATGAGCAGTTCTTC
TRBV7-9,-,TRBJ2-7,-,13,CASSFGESYEQYF,TGTGCCAGCAGCTTTGGGGAGTCCTACGAGCAGTACTTC
TRBV5-1,TRBD2,TRBJ2-7,-,17,CASSLGAGGQDHLEQYF,TGCGCCAGCAGCTTGGGAGCGGGAGGGCAGGACCATCTGGAGCAGTACTTC
TRBV18,TRBD1,TRBJ2-1,-,15,CASSPPGTGGDEQFF,TGTGCCAGCTCACCACCAGGGACAGGGGGGGATGAGCAGTTCTTC
TRBV5-1,-,TRBJ2-5,-,15,CASSLFAGQQETQYF,TGCGCCAGCAGCTTATTTGCGGGACAGCAAGAGACCCAGTACTTC
TRBV19,-,TRBJ2-1,-,14,CASSIGGRFNEQFF,TGTGCCAGTAGTATAGGTGGGAGGTTTAATGAGCAGTTCTTC
TRBV6-4,-,TRBJ2-1,-,13,CASSIQGGNEQFF,TGTGCCAGCAGCATACAGGGCGGTAATGAGCAGTTCTTC
TRBV19,-,TRBJ2-2,-,14,CASTLFEGTGELFF,TGTGCCAGTACCCTCTTTGAGGGCACCGGGGAGCTGTTTTTT
TRBV11-3,-,TRBJ2-5,-,13,CASSLGSSETQYF,TGTGCCAGCAGCTTAGGTTCCTCGGAGACCCAGTACTTC